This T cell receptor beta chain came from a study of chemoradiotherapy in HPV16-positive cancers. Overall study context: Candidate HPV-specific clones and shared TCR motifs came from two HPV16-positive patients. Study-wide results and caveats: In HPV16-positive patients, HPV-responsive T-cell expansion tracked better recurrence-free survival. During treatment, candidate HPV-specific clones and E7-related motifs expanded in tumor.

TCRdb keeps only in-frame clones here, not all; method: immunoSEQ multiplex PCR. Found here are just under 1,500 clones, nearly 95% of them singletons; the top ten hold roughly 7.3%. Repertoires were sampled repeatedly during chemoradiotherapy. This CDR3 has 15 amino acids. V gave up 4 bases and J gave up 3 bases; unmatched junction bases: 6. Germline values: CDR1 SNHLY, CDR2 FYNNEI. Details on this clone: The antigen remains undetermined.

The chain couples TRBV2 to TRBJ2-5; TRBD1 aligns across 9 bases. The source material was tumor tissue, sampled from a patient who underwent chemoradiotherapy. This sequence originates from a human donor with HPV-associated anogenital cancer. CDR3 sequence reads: CASSAGTGWEETQYF. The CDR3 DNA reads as TGTGCCAGCAGTGCTGGGACAGGGTGGGAAGAGACCCAGTACTTC.